The present T cell receptor (beta chain) was sequenced within a study of T cells in Graves' hyperthyroidism and ophthalmopathy. Study-level findings and limits: Most expanded thyroid clonotypes above 0.001 recurred in blood.

Uncontrolled infection, other autoimmune disease, pregnancy and lactation each barred patients from inclusion. With respect to this clonotype: Its antigen is not identified.

The CDR3 covers 11 residues. V was shortened by 2 bases and J by 11 bases, with 9 bases between the two germline ends. In germline, CDR1 is MNHEY, CDR2 SVGEGT. The investigators amplified TCR beta CDR3 regions from RNA transcripts. The HTBI primer set was used in a first-round RT-PCR of the TCR CDR3. TCRdb re-called the multiplex PCR reads through MiXCR, storing one row per CDR3 protein. The data hold about 250,000 distinct CDR3 sequences, with about 25% observed a single time. This clonotype was obtained from a woman aged 40 to 50 with Graves' ophthalmopathy. The rearrangement uses TRBV6-2 or TRBV6-3 and TRBJ1-1; D not certain. What was sequenced was blood. Here the CDR3 reads CASSYGVWAFF. The CDR3 region has the DNA TGTGCCAGCAGTTACGGGGTGTGGGCTTTCTTT.